This TCR beta chain comes out of a study of graft-versus-host responses after intestinal transplantation. Data came from immunoSEQ multiplex PCR; TCRdb stores just in-frame clones and leaves some out. Of 80,000 to 100,000 clones in the sample, 90% to 95% were seen once. The germline CDR1 and CDR2 sequences are SGHTA and FQGTGA. This CDR3 spans 15 amino acids. With 1 base removed from V and 4 bases from J, the gap between germline ends came to 12 bases. About this clone itself: The antigen remains unidentified.

Sequenced material: unstimulated CD4+ T cells sorted from spleen or lymph node cells, taken before transplant. The TCR sequence derives from a human donor who was the organ donor for an intestinal transplant. The V call is TRBV7-3, the J call TRBJ2-3; D perhaps matches TRBD1 (5 bases). The CDR3: CASSLKGRGPDTQYF. The CDR3 nucleotides read TGTGCCAGCAGCTTAAAGGGGCGAGGCCCAGATACGCAGTATTTT.